Listed below are T cell receptor beta chains from one sample, sequenced in a study of shared clonotypes between healthy human individuals. Generated by immunoSEQ multiplex PCR, the TCRdb table keeps only in-frame clones and is missing some. The top ten hold roughly 0.42% of the sample, which has some 1.5 million clones, approximately 98% seen once. The sequenced material came from naive CD4+ T cells sorted from blood. The origin of the receptors is a man aged 30 to 39 in good health. CDR3s include the opening cysteine and the closing phenylalanine or tryptophan. Each record gives: J gene, clone size, V gene, CDR3 length, CDR3 protein. A clone size is listed for some rows: how often the clone was seen (once, few, many), or a class if it is expanded.

TRBJ1-2 . TRBV7-6 15 CASSSATGQSGGYTF
TRBJ2-1 . TRBV21-1 17 CASTPEAGEMVYNEQFF
TRBJ2-7 once TRBV5-4 16 CASSWTSGHFSYEQYF
TRBJ2-1 . TRBV6-4 11 CASSDRNEQFF
TRBJ2-1 . TRBV28 18 CASIGITNLLAGYNEQFF
TRBJ2-7 once TRBV5-1 15 CASSMDSMNPYEQYF
TRBJ2-2 . TRBV2 16 CASSSSDRVYTGELFF
TRBJ2-2 . TRBV5-1 15 CASSFGSGNTGELFF
TRBJ2-7 . TRBV15 15 CATSEGLAGFYEQYF
TRBJ2-4 . TRBV28 14 CASSFAGGRNIQYF
TRBJ2-7 . TRBV5-6 15 CASSFPDSFLYEQYF
TRBJ1-3 once TRBV6-5 15 CASQITRLGGNTIYF
TRBJ2-7 once TRBV9 15 CASSPEGTESYEQYF
TRBJ2-1 . TRBV2 15 CASSLRRSSYNEQFF
TRBJ2-5 . TRBV2 15 CASSGDRGGWETQYF
TRBJ1-2 . TRBV25-1 15 CASSDRQNPAGGYTF
TRBJ1-5 . TRBV30 15 CAWSFGTGKNQPQHF
TRBJ2-2 . TRBV19 14 CASSITSNTGELFF
TRBJ2-7 . TRBV7-2 13 CASRGRPTYEQYF
TRBJ2-7 . TRBV7-8 17 CASSLAPPSGQPYEQYF
TRBJ2-5 . TRBV28 16 CASSLAGRGFQETQYF
TRBJ1-4 . TRBV6-1 17 CASSGGRGPSSNEKLFF
TRBJ2-5 . TRBV29-1 12 CSVDGGEETQYF
TRBJ2-3 . TRBV7-2 17 CASSELEIGQGTDTQYF
TRBJ2-3 . TRBV2 14 CAGTRLSVGDTQYF
TRBJ2-1 . TRBV4-1 18 CASSQPPTGTSFYNEQFF
TRBJ2-7 . TRBV15 16 CATSRSVITPLDEQYF
TRBJ2-7 . TRBV4-3 14 CASSFTRYRDEQYF
TRBJ2-1 . TRBV9 14 CASSARQGHNEQFF
TRBJ2-2 . TRBV7-9 17 CASSTKAGTWNTGELFF
TRBJ2-1 . TRBV7-3 19 CASSLSILGRTSPSGEQFF
TRBJ2-1 . TRBV10-3 18 CAISESRGGDSRWDEQFF
TRBJ2-7 . TRBV2 13 CASSEVGAGEQYF
TRBJ1-5 once TRBV28 13 CASSLQGDQPQHF
TRBJ2-1 . TRBV7-2 14 CASSLWGLAGEQFF
TRBJ2-1 once TRBV7-9 19 CASSSWTRDRDPLYNEQFF